Sequencing of this TCR beta chain was carried out in a study of T cells after somatic rescue of genetic block (TCRdb year 2020). Broadly, across the study: The study assessed how robust, over the long term, a T-cell system was when the system had developed through somatic rescue of a genetic block in T-cell development.

As concerns this clone: What antigen it recognizes has not been identified. No much larger clone is present one base from it, and per-base qualities are unavailable.

The library was built by means of the immunoSEQ multiplex PCR assay. TCRdb provides this immuneACCESS table in a form limited to in-frame rearrangements. Some clones are lacking; in checked studies, under half of them reflect an unresolved V gene, and why the rest are absent is not known. In all, the sample holds tens of thousands of clones, and approximately 90% of those were seen once. The ten biggest clones cover 2.9% of the sample. Trimmed from V: 5 bases; trimmed from J: 7 bases; junction bases lacking a gene match: 13. CDR1 and CDR2, looked up from the germline V gene (reference sequence), are WNHNN and SYGVQD. Its CDR3 holds 15 amino acids, cysteine through phenylalanine. Only the CDR3 part of the read is kept: 45 bases, read in frame from the first base.

Recombination connected TRBV10-1 to TRBJ2-7; TRBD2 agrees with 8 junctional bases. What was sequenced was peripheral blood mononuclear cells (PBMCs). The TCR was taken from a man aged 35 to 55. The CDR3 protein is CASSPGTRGLREQYF. The base sequence is TGCGCCAGCAGTCCCGGGACTAGGGGGTTGAGGGAGCAGTACTTC.